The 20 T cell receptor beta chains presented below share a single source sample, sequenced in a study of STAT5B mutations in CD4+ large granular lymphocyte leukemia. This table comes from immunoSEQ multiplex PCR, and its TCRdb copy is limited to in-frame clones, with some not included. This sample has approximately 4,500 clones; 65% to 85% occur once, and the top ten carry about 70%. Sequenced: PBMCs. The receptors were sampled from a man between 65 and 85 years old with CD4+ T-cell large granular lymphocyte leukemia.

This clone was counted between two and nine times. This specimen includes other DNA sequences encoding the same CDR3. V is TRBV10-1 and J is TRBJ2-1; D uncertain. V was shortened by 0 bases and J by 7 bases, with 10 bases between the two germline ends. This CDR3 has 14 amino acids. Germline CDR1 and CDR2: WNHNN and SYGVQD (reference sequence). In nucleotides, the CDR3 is TGCGCCAGCAGTGAGTCTGGCCGAGGTAATGAGCAGTTCTTC. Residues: CASSESGRGNEQFF.

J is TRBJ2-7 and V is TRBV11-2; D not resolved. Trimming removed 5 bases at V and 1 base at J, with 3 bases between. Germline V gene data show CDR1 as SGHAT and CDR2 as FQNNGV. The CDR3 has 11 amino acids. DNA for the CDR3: TGTGCCAGCAGCCCATCCTACGAGCAGTACTTC. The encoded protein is CASSPSYEQYF.

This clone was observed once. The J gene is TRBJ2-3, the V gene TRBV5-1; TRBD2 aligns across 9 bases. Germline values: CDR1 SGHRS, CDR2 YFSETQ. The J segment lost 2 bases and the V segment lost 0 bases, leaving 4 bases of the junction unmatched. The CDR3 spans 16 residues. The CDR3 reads CASSLGAGGFTDTQYF. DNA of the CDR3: TGCGCCAGCAGCTTGGGAGCGGGGGGATTCACAGATACGCAGTATTTT.

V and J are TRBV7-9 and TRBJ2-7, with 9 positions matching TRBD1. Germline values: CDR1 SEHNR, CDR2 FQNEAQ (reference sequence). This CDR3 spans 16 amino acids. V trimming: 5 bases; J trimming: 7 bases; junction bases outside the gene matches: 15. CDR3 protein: CASSVGGTGSCWEQYF. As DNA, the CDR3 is TGTGCCAGCAGCGTTGGAGGGACAGGGAGTTGTTGGGAGCAGTACTTC.

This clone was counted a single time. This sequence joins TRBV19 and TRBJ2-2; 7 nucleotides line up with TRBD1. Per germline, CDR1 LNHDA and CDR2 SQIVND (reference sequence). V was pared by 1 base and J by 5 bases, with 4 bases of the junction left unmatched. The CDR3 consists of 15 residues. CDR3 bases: TGTGCCAGTAGTATAGTTCAGGGGGAGACCGGGGAGCTGTTTTTT. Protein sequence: CASSIVQGETGELFF.

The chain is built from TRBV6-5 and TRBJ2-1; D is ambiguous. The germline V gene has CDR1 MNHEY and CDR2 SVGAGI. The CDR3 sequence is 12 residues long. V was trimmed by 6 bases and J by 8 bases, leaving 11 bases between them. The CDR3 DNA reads TGTGCCAGCAGGCCCGTCGGCGATGAGCAGTTCTTC. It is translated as CASRPVGDEQFF.

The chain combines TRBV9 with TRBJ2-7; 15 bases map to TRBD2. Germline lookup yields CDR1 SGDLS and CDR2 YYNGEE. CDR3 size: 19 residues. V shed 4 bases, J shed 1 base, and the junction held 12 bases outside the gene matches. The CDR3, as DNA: TGTGCCAGCAGCAAGCTGAGGACTAGCGGGAGGGCCGGTTCCTACGAGCAGTACTTC. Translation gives CASSKLRTSGRAGSYEQYF.

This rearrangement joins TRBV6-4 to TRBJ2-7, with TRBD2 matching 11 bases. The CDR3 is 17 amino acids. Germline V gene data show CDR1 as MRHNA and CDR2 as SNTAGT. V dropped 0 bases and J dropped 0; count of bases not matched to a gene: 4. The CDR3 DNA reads TGTGCCAGCAGTGACTCGGATAGCGGGAGGGCCTCCTACGAGCAGTACTTC. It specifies CASSDSDSGRASYEQYF.

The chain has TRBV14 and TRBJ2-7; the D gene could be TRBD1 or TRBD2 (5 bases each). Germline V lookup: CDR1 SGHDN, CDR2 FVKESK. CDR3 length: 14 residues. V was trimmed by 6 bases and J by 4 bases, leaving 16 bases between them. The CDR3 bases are TGTGCCAGCAGTCAATGGGACGGGGCGTACGAGCAGTACTTC. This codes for CASSQWDGAYEQYF. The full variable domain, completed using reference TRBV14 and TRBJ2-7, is EAGVTQFPSHSVIEKGQTVTLRCDPISGHDNLYWYRRVMGKEIKFLLHFVKESKQDESGMPNNRFLAERTGGTYSTLKVQPAELEDSGVYFCASSQWDGAYEQYFGPGTRLTVT.

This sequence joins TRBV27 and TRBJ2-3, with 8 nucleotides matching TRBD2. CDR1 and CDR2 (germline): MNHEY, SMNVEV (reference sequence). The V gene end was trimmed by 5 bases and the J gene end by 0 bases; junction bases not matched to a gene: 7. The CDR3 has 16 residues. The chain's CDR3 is CASSPFSGISTDTQYF. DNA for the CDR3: TGTGCCAGCAGTCCTTTTAGCGGGATTAGCACAGATACGCAGTATTTT.

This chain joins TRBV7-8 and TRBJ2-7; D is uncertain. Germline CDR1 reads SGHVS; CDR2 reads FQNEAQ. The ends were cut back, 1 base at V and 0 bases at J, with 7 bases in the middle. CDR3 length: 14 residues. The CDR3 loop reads CASSLGQSSYEQYF. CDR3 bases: TGTGCCAGCAGCTTAGGGCAAAGCTCCTACGAGCAGTACTTC.

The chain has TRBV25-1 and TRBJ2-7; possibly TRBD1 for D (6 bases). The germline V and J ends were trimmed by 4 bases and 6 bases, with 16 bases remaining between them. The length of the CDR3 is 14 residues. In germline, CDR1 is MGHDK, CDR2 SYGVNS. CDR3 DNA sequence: TGTGCCAGCAGTGTTGGCCCCAGGGGCGCCGAGCAGTACTTC. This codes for CASSVGPRGAEQYF.

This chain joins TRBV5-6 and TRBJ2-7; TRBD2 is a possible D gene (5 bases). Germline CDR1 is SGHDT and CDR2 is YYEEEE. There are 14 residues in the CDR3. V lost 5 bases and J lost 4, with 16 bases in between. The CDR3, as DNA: TGTGCCAGCAGGGAGATCCGGGGTATTTACGAGCAGTACTTC. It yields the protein CASREIRGIYEQYF.

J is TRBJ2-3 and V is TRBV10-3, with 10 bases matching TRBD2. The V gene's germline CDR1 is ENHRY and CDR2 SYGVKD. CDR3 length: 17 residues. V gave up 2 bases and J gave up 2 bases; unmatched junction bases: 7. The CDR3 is CAISEITSGKDTDTQYF. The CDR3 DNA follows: TGTGCCATCAGTGAGATAACTAGCGGGAAAGACACAGATACGCAGTATTTT.

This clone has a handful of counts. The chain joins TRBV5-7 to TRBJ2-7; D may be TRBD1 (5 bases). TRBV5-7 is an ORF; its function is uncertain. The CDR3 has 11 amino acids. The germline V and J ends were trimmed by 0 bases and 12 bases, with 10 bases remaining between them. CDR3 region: CASSLGQGWYF. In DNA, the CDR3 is TGTGCCAGCAGCTTGGGTCAGGGATGGTACTTC.

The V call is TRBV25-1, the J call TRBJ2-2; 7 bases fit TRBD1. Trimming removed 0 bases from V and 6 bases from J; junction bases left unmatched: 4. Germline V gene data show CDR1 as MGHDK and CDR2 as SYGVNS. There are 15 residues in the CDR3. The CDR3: CASSEYMTGPGELFF. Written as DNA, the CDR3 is TGTGCCAGCAGTGAATATATGACAGGGCCCGGGGAGCTGTTTTTT.

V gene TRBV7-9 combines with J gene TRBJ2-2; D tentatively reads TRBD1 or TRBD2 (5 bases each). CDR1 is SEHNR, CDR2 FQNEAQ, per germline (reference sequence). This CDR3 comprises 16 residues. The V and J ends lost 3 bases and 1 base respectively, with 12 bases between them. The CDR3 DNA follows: TGTGCCAGCAGCTTGGGACCGAAAATGAACACCGGGGAGCTGTTTTTT. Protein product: CASSLGPKMNTGELFF.

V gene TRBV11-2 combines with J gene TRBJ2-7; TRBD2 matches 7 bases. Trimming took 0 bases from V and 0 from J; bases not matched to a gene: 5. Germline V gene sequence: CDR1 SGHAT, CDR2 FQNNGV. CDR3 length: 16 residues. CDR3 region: CASSLDQRDYSYEQYF. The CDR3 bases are TGTGCCAGCAGCTTAGATCAGCGGGACTACTCCTACGAGCAGTACTTC.

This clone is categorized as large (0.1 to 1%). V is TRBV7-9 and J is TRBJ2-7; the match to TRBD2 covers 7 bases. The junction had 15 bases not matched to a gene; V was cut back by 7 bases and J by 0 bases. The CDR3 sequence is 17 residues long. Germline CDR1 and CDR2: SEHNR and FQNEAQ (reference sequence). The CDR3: CASITTIGGGSSYEQYF. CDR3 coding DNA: TGTGCCAGCATAACGACTATTGGGGGAGGGTCCTCCTACGAGCAGTACTTC. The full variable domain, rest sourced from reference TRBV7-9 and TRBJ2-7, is DTGVSQNPRHKITKRGQNVTFRCDPISEHNRLYWYRQTLGQGPEFLTYFQNEAQLEKSRLLSDRFSAERPKGSFSTLEIQRTEQGDSAMYLCASITTIGGGSSYEQYFGPGTRLTVT.

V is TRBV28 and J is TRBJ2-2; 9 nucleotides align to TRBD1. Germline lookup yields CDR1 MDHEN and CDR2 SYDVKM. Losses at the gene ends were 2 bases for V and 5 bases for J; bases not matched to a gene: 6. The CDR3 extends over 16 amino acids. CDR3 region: CASSLADRGGTGELFF. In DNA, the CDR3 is TGTGCCAGCAGTTTAGCTGACAGGGGGGGAACCGGGGAGCTGTTTTTT.